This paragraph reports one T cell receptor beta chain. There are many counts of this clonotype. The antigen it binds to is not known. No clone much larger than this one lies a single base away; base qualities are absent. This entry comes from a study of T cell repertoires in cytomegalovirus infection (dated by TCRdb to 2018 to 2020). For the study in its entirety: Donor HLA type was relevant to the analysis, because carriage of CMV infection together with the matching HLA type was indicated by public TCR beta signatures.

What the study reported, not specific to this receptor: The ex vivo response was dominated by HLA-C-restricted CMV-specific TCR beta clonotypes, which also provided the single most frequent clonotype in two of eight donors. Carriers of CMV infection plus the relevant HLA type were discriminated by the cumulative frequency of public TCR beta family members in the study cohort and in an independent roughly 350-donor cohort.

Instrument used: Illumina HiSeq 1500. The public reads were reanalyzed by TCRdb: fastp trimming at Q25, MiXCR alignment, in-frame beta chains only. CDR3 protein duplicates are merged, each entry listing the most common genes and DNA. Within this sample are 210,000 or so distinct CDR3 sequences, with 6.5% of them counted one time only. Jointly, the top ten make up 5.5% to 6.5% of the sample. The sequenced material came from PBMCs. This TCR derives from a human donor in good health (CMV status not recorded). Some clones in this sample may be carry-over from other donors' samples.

The encoded CDR3 is CASSYRNRGLILAAQETQYF. The sequenced DNA: TGTGCCAGCAGTTACAGGAACAGGGGGCTCATACTAGCAGCCCAAGAGACCCAGTACTTC. The chain joins TRBV6-5 to TRBJ2-5, with 9 central nucleotides matching TRBD1. From V the trimming removes 2 bases and from J it removes 1 base, while the gene matches leave 17 bases of the junction unaccounted for. The CDR1 and CDR2 encoded by the germline V gene are MNHEY and SVGAGI. The CDR3 numbers 20 residues from cysteine through phenylalanine. Solely the CDR3 DNA is kept, with 60 bases framed from the first base.